This paragraph reports one TCR beta chain. Its target is not known. The data originate from a study of cytomegalovirus exposure and HLA in healthy donors. Study-wide results and caveats: Upon later analysis, HLA-associated TCR beta chains proved more clonally expanded than other, equally common chains. Accurate prediction of most subjects' HLA-A and HLA-B alleles from TCR beta sequences was reported. Among the CMV-associated chains, three were confirmed in vitro as specific for CMV antigens.

Germline CDR1 is SGHNT and CDR2 is YYREEE (reference sequence). The CDR3 loop spans 18 amino acids. The junction had 10 bases not matched to a gene; V was cut back by 7 bases and J by 0 bases. Vbeta (60) and Jbeta (13) primers were used in the PCR. TCRdb's copy holds only in-frame clones and misses some; the assay was immunoSEQ multiplex PCR. This sample has about 150,000 clones, with around 80% found just once. Source material: PBMCs. The V and J genes are TRBV5-4 and TRBJ2-6; 10 nucleotides align to TRBD1. This TCR came from a man aged 35-49 years in good health and CMV-seropositive. CDR3 region: CASLWRDRGNSGANVLTF. Here the CDR3 DNA reads TGTGCCAGCCTCTGGAGGGACAGGGGAAACTCTGGGGCCAACGTCCTGACTTTC.